The source of this T cell receptor beta chain is a study of post-analysis software for immune sequencing data. After removal of 0 bases from V and 6 bases from J, the junction contained 11 bases not matched to a gene. Germline V gene lookup returns CDR1 DFQATT and CDR2 SNEGSKA (reference sequence). The CDR3 loop spans 15 amino acids. Unique-molecular-identifier-tagged TCR beta cDNA libraries were used. MiXCR, applied by TCRdb to the PCR reads, yields one record per CDR3 protein. The data hold hundreds of thousands of distinct CDR3 sequences, with 55% to 60% observed a single time. Overall study results and limits: Higher frequency in patients than in controls was seen for about five TRBV segments, with TRBV5-6, TRBV5-1 and TRBV20-1 among them.

The sample holds a few counts of this clonotype. Its antigen is unidentified. V gene TRBV20-1 combines with J gene TRBJ2-7; 7 bases are shared with TRBD2. Specimen: blood. The receptor was derived from a girl aged 2 to 10 with multiple sclerosis. This chain's CDR3 is CSARESGLPQSEQYF. The CDR3 DNA sequence: TGCAGTGCTAGAGAGTCGGGACTACCTCAGTCCGAGCAGTACTTC.